The entry below gives a single TCR beta chain sequence along with its context. This entry belongs to a study of T cell clones after liver transplantation. This CDR3 has 14 residues. The junction had 3 bases not matched to a gene; V was cut back by 4 bases and J by 4 bases. CDR1 and CDR2 from the germline V gene are SGDLS and YYNGEE. Produced via immunoSEQ multiplex PCR; TCRdb's table is partial and in-frame only. The data contain about 76,000 clones, approximately 87% of them seen just once; the ten biggest clones take up 2.5% to 3%. V and J are TRBV9 and TRBJ2-3, with 10 positions matching TRBD2. This material consisted of CD4+ T cells from blood, taken at the 22-month timepoint. This receptor was taken from a human patient who received a liver transplant. Part of the T cell pool may stem from the graft donor. CDR3 protein: CASSPSGGADTQYF. CDR3 in DNA: TGTGCCAGCAGCCCGAGCGGGGGGGCAGATACGCAGTATTTT. The full variable domain, in which reference TRBV9 and TRBJ2-3 provide the parts outside the CDR3, is DSGVTQTPKHLITATGQRVTLRCSPRSGDLSVYWYQQSLDQGLQFLIQYYNGEERAKGNILERFSAQQFPDLHSELNLSSLELGDSALYFCASSPSGGADTQYFGPGTRLTVL.